This TCR beta chain appears in the sequencing data of a study of regulatory T cells in long-lasting Graves disease. Study-level background: Patients newly diagnosed with Graves' had been on antithyroid drugs for under 3 months.

Arm-PCR of CDR3 regions and iRepertoire HTBI primers were used to build TCR beta libraries. TCRdb recomputed calls from the multiplex PCR reads with MiXCR, one row per CDR3 protein. The sample has roughly 380,000 distinct CDR3 sequences; roughly a sixth are singletons. The sample holds many counts of this clonotype. Its antigen is undetermined. The V gene lost 6 bases and the J gene lost 5 bases, with 13 bases spanning the gap. The CDR3 covers 13 residues. Described time point: newly diagnosed GD, antithyroid drugs for less than 3 months. The TCR library used RNA extracted from PBMCs. A peripheral blood sample, roughly 8.5 milliliters in volume, was drawn into EDTA tubes. Study-level results: TRBV28, TRBJ1-2 and TRBJ2-5 were segments that persistent disease favored. Accuracy might have suffered from few samples.

This sample comprised peripheral blood mononuclear cells (PBMCs), obtained at new diagnosis, from a patient treated with antithyroid drugs. The chain combines TRBV12-3 or TRBV12-4 with TRBJ1-1; D gene uncertain. The receptor comes from a female donor with Graves disease. In nucleotides, the CDR3 is TGTGCCAGCAGCCCGAATTCGAGGACTGAAGCTTTCTTT. It translates to CASSPNSRTEAFF.